These T cell receptor beta chains were read from a single sample in a study of blood T cell repertoires in COVID-19. Using immunoSEQ multiplex PCR, the repertoire was profiled, and TCRdb retains in-frame clones only, with some absent. The sample consists of some 130,000 clones, 60% to 80% of them appearing once. Sequencing was performed on peripheral blood. The origin of the receptors is a man in his fifties or sixties who had recovered from COVID-19. CDR3s include the opening cysteine and the closing phenylalanine or tryptophan. A D gene is named only where the DNA matches it firmly. Some rows mark clone size as missing; the rest say once, few, many or name a class of expanded clone.

j_gene: TRBJ1-3
d_gene: .
v_gene: TRBV5-1
abundance: few
CDR3nt: TGCGCCAGCAGCTTGGACGGGACTTGGATATATTTT
CDR3aa: CASSLDGTWIYF

j_gene: TRBJ2-5
d_gene: .
v_gene: TRBV7-2
abundance: .
CDR3nt: TGTGCCAGCAGCTTAGCGTGGGGCGGGGAGGTATCGGAGACCCAGTACTTC
CDR3aa: CASSLAWGGEVSETQYF

j_gene: TRBJ2-7
d_gene: TRBD2
v_gene: TRBV15
abundance: .
CDR3nt: TGTGCCACCATGGCGGGAGGGAGCTCCTACGAGCAGTACTTC
CDR3aa: CATMAGGSSYEQYF

j_gene: TRBJ2-1
d_gene: TRBD2
v_gene: TRBV5-4
abundance: .
CDR3nt: TGTGCCAGCAGCTTAGAAGCGGGACCCTACAATGAGCAGTTCTTC
CDR3aa: CASSLEAGPYNEQFF

j_gene: TRBJ2-2
d_gene: .
v_gene: TRBV28
abundance: .
CDR3nt: TGTGCCAGCAGTTTTGAGGCCCGAAGAACCGGGGAGCTGTTTTTT
CDR3aa: CASSFEARRTGELFF

j_gene: TRBJ1-1
d_gene: .
v_gene: TRBV6-4
abundance: once
CDR3nt: TGTGCCAGCCGGATAGATTATGGGGCCTACACTGAAGCTTTCTTT
CDR3aa: CASRIDYGAYTEAFF

j_gene: TRBJ1-6
d_gene: TRBD1
v_gene: TRBV30
abundance: .
CDR3nt: TGTGCCACTACAGGGTCGACAGGGGGAAATTCACCCCTCCACTTT
CDR3aa: CATTGSTGGNSPLHF

j_gene: TRBJ2-5
d_gene: .
v_gene: TRBV7-2
abundance: .
CDR3nt: TGTGCCAGCAGCCTAGGGGCGGGCGTCCAAGAGACCCAGTACTTC
CDR3aa: CASSLGAGVQETQYF

j_gene: TRBJ2-3
d_gene: .
v_gene: TRBV2
abundance: .
CDR3nt: TGTGCCACACACAGGATTAGCACAGATACGCAGTATTTT
CDR3aa: CATHRISTDTQYF

j_gene: TRBJ1-3
d_gene: .
v_gene: TRBV6-5
abundance: .
CDR3nt: TGTGCCAGCGTGGCAGGGGATGCTGGAAACACCATATATTTT
CDR3aa: CASVAGDAGNTIYF

j_gene: TRBJ2-3
d_gene: .
v_gene: TRBV1
abundance: once
CDR3nt: TGCACCAGCAGCCAAGCGGGAGGCCAGGGAGATACGCAGTATTTT
CDR3aa: CTSSQAGGQGDTQYF

j_gene: TRBJ2-3
d_gene: TRBD2
v_gene: TRBV6-1
abundance: .
CDR3nt: TGTGCCAGCAGGCGAGCGGGGGGAGGTACAGATACGCAGTATTTT
CDR3aa: CASRRAGGGTDTQYF

j_gene: TRBJ2-2
d_gene: .
v_gene: TRBV28
abundance: .
CDR3nt: TGTGCCAGCATTGGACAGACGAACACCGGGGAGCTGTTTTTT
CDR3aa: CASIGQTNTGELFF

j_gene: TRBJ2-2
d_gene: TRBD1
v_gene: TRBV24-1
abundance: once
CDR3nt: TGTGCCACCCGGTCCGGGACAGGGGACACCGGGGAGCTGTTTTTT
CDR3aa: CATRSGTGDTGELFF

j_gene: TRBJ1-1
d_gene: .
v_gene: TRBV7-2
abundance: .
CDR3nt: TGTGCCAGCAGCTTTGGGCAGCTTGGTATGAACACTGAAGCTTTCTTT
CDR3aa: CASSFGQLGMNTEAFF

j_gene: TRBJ2-1
d_gene: .
v_gene: TRBV7-9
abundance: .
CDR3nt: TGTGCCAGCAGCCGCCGGGATTACAATGAGCAGTTCTTC
CDR3aa: CASSRRDYNEQFF

j_gene: TRBJ2-3
d_gene: TRBD1
v_gene: TRBV7-2
abundance: few
CDR3nt: TGTGCCAGCAGCCCCGACAGGGGGAAAACAGATACGCAGTATTTT
CDR3aa: CASSPDRGKTDTQYF

j_gene: TRBJ2-3
d_gene: TRBD2
v_gene: TRBV29-1
abundance: .
CDR3nt: TGCAGCGGTAGCGGGAGCTCTAGCACAGATACGCAGTATTTT
CDR3aa: CSGSGSSSTDTQYF

j_gene: TRBJ1-5
d_gene: TRBD1
v_gene: TRBV5-1
abundance: .
CDR3nt: TGCGCCAGCAGCTTGACAGGGGCGCGGGATCAGCCCCAGCATTTT
CDR3aa: CASSLTGARDQPQHF

j_gene: TRBJ1-6
d_gene: TRBD1
v_gene: TRBV28
abundance: .
CDR3nt: TGTGCCAGCAGTTCGCTAGGACAGGTCGGAGAAGGCCCAAATTCACCCCTCCACTTT
CDR3aa: CASSSLGQVGEGPNSPLHF

j_gene: TRBJ2-1
d_gene: .
v_gene: TRBV6-4
abundance: .
CDR3nt: TGTGCCAGCAGTGAAGCTCCAGGGGGGCCCTACAATGAGCAGTTCTTC
CDR3aa: CASSEAPGGPYNEQFF

j_gene: TRBJ1-3
d_gene: .
v_gene: TRBV29-1
abundance: .
CDR3nt: TGCAGCGTCCTCGGCGGGGGGGGTACTGGAAACACCATATATTTT
CDR3aa: CSVLGGGGTGNTIYF

j_gene: TRBJ2-2
d_gene: TRBD2
v_gene: TRBV5-1
abundance: .
CDR3nt: TGCGCCAGCAGCTCAGGACTAGCGGGGAACACCGGGGAGCTGTTTTTT
CDR3aa: CASSSGLAGNTGELFF

j_gene: TRBJ1-1
d_gene: .
v_gene: TRBV6-5
abundance: .
CDR3nt: TGTGCCAGCACCACCGGAGGGTCCGGTGAAGCTTTCTTT
CDR3aa: CASTTGGSGEAFF

j_gene: TRBJ2-5
d_gene: .
v_gene: TRBV12-3/TRBV12-4
abundance: .
CDR3nt: TGTGCCAGCAGTTTAAATGCGCTGGAGACCCAGTACTTC
CDR3aa: CASSLNALETQYF

j_gene: TRBJ2-3
d_gene: TRBD2
v_gene: TRBV7-3
abundance: .
CDR3nt: TGTGCCAGCAGTCTAGCGGGGGGGCCCACAGATACGCAGTATTTT
CDR3aa: CASSLAGGPTDTQYF

j_gene: TRBJ2-5
d_gene: .
v_gene: TRBV5-1
abundance: .
CDR3nt: TGCGCCAGCAGCCCCGACAGCACCCAAGAGACCCAGTACTTC
CDR3aa: CASSPDSTQETQYF

j_gene: TRBJ2-1
d_gene: .
v_gene: TRBV3-1/TRBV3-2
abundance: .
CDR3nt: TGTGCCAGCAGCCTCGGAGGGGGCGCACACAATGAGCAGTTCTTC
CDR3aa: CASSLGGGAHNEQFF

j_gene: TRBJ1-3
d_gene: TRBD1
v_gene: TRBV5-1
abundance: few
CDR3nt: TGCGCCAGCAGCTGGTGGACAGGGGATACCTCTGGAAACACCATATATTTT
CDR3aa: CASSWWTGDTSGNTIYF

j_gene: TRBJ2-1
d_gene: TRBD2
v_gene: TRBV7-2
abundance: .
CDR3nt: TGTGCCAGCAGCTTAGCGGGAGGGTACAATGAGCAGTTCTTC
CDR3aa: CASSLAGGYNEQFF

j_gene: TRBJ2-1
d_gene: TRBD2
v_gene: TRBV20-1
abundance: once
CDR3nt: TGCAGTGTGACTAGCGGCCATGAGCAGTTCTTC
CDR3aa: CSVTSGHEQFF

j_gene: TRBJ2-7
d_gene: TRBD2
v_gene: TRBV5-5
abundance: .
CDR3nt: TGTGCCAGCAGCTTGGCTGGGACTAGCGCTCCCTACGAGCAGTACTTC
CDR3aa: CASSLAGTSAPYEQYF

j_gene: TRBJ1-6
d_gene: TRBD1
v_gene: TRBV30
abundance: .
CDR3nt: TGTGCCTGGGGCCGGGCAGGGGGTTCACCCCTCCACTTT
CDR3aa: CAWGRAGGSPLHF